Listed below are T cell receptor beta chains from one sample, sequenced in a study of spatial heterogeneity in lung cancer. TCRdb reprocessed the 5' RACE reads via MiXCR and lists one record per CDR3 protein. Among about 8,000 distinct CDR3 sequences, around 9.7% were seen once, and the ten largest hold 20% to 25%. Material: normal lung tissue next to the tumor, obtained at surgery. Receptors originate from a male donor with early-stage non-small cell lung cancer. CDR3s include the opening cysteine and the closing phenylalanine or tryptophan. D genes are given only for firm matches. Some rows mark clone size as missing; the rest say once, few, many or name a class of expanded clone.

TRBV5-4	.	medium-sized	TRBJ2-7	CASSLAGTGSYEQYF	TGTGCCAGCAGCTTGGCTGGGACGGGATCCTACGAGCAGTACTTC
TRBV7-8	.	medium-sized	TRBJ2-5	CASSPGPQETQYF	TGTGCCAGCAGCCCGGGACCCCAAGAGACCCAGTACTTC
TRBV20-1	.	many	TRBJ2-1	CSAGALSYNEQFF	TGCAGTGCCGGGGCCCTATCCTACAATGAGCAGTTCTTC
TRBV14	.	many	TRBJ1-2	CASSQGTTRGYTF	TGTGCCAGCAGCCAAGGGACAACGCGTGGCTACACCTTC
TRBV5-8	.	medium-sized	TRBJ2-1	CASSQPSLSSYNEQFF	TGTGCCAGCAGCCAGCCTAGCTTGAGCTCCTACAATGAGCAGTTCTTC
TRBV5-6	.	medium-sized	TRBJ1-6	CASSLAMGRDNSPLHF	TGTGCCAGCAGCTTGGCCATGGGACGGGACAATTCACCCCTCCACTTT
TRBV12-3/TRBV12-4	TRBD2	many	TRBJ2-2	CASSLPSGGTGELFF	TGTGCCAGCAGTTTACCTAGCGGGGGGACCGGGGAGCTGTTTTTT
TRBV28	TRBD1	many	TRBJ2-1	CASSTRQGEQFF	TGTGCCAGCAGTACTCGACAGGGTGAGCAGTTCTTC
TRBV20-1	TRBD2	medium-sized	TRBJ2-1	CSARPGTSGSNEQFF	TGCAGTGCCCGCCCCGGGACTAGCGGGAGCAATGAGCAGTTCTTC
TRBV7-9	.	few	TRBJ1-5	CASSFSGANQPQHF	TGTGCCAGCAGCTTTTCAGGGGCCAATCAGCCCCAGCATTTT
TRBV3-1	.	many	TRBJ2-3	CASSPLRTDTQYF	TGTGCCAGCAGCCCCTTACGCACAGATACGCAGTATTTT
TRBV29-1	.	many	TRBJ1-6	CSVSPDPGQYNSPLHF	TGCAGCGTGAGCCCTGACCCGGGACAATATAATTCACCCCTCCACTTT
TRBV6-2/TRBV6-3	.	many	TRBJ1-2	CASSYSPDNYGYTF	TGTGCCAGCAGTTACTCACCGGATAACTATGGCTACACCTTC
TRBV11-2	TRBD1	medium-sized	TRBJ2-3	CASSWGQGVNTDTQYF	TGTGCCAGCAGCTGGGGACAGGGGGTAAACACAGATACGCAGTATTTT
TRBV28	TRBD2	many	TRBJ2-7	CASSLSRAGFLEQYF	TGTGCCAGCAGTTTATCTCGAGCGGGGTTTCTCGAGCAGTACTTC
TRBV29-1	.	large	TRBJ2-5	CSVPTTSLATQYF	TGCAGCGTTCCCACGACGTCACTGGCGACCCAGTACTTC
TRBV7-6	.	.	TRBJ2-1	CASSSPSDPYNEQFF	TGTGCCAGCAGCTCCCCCAGTGACCCTTACAATGAGCAGTTCTTC
TRBV20-1	.	.	TRBJ2-7	CSARPMLGDRSYEQYF	TGCAGTGCTAGACCTATGTTGGGAGATAGGTCCTACGAGCAGTACTTC
TRBV6-5	.	many	TRBJ1-5	CASSPVGGNNQPQHF	TGTGCCAGCAGCCCAGTAGGGGGTAACAATCAGCCCCAGCATTTT
TRBV4-2	.	many	TRBJ2-5	CASSQDRGGQETQYF	TGTGCCAGCAGCCAAGATCGGGGCGGACAAGAGACCCAGTACTTC
TRBV28	TRBD2	many	TRBJ2-1	CASSYETSGVYEQFF	TGTGCCAGCAGTTACGAGACTAGCGGGGTCTATGAGCAGTTCTTC
TRBV7-9	.	many	TRBJ2-4	CASSPGGETGIQYF	TGTGCCAGCAGCCCAGGGGGGGAAACTGGCATTCAGTACTTC
TRBV4-1	.	medium-sized	TRBJ2-5	CASSQDLLSTYQETQYF	TGCGCCAGCAGCCAAGATCTCCTATCAACGTACCAAGAGACCCAGTACTTC
TRBV6-5	TRBD2	many	TRBJ2-3	CASSYWGGSADTQYF	TGTGCCAGCAGTTACTGGGGCGGGAGTGCAGATACGCAGTATTTT